These T cell receptor beta chains were read from a single sample in a study of T-cell memory formation after mild COVID-19. One entry per CDR3 protein, called by TCRdb with MiXCR from the 5' RACE reads. The data contain around 530,000 distinct CDR3 sequences, about 20% of them singletons. The sample taken for sequencing was PBMCs or a T cell subset sorted from them (not recorded which). These receptors all come from an adult woman who had mild COVID-19 (a few samples of this study predate the infection). Cell type and time point are not known. CDR3s include the opening cysteine and the closing phenylalanine or tryptophan. Each record gives: clone size, D gene, CDR3 length, V gene, J gene, CDR3 protein, CDR3 DNA. D genes are given only for firm matches. Some rows mark clone size as missing; the rest say once, few, many or name a class of expanded clone.

clone size: NA
D gene: NA
CDR3 length: 14
V gene: TRBV7-9
J gene: TRBJ1-6
CDR3 protein: CASGEVGLISPLHF
CDR3 DNA: TGTGCCAGCGGGGAGGTGGGCCTTATTTCACCCCTCCACTTT

clone size: few
D gene: NA
CDR3 length: 16
V gene: TRBV6-5
J gene: TRBJ2-7
CDR3 protein: CASSYSRGSDAYEQYF
CDR3 DNA: TGTGCCAGCAGTTACTCTCGGGGGTCGGATGCCTACGAGCAGTACTTC

clone size: NA
D gene: NA
CDR3 length: 15
V gene: TRBV6-5
J gene: TRBJ1-5
CDR3 protein: CASSYSWDTNQPQHF
CDR3 DNA: TGTGCCAGCAGTTACTCTTGGGACACCAATCAGCCCCAGCATTTT

clone size: NA
D gene: NA
CDR3 length: 15
V gene: TRBV6-5
J gene: TRBJ2-1
CDR3 protein: CASSYRPGAYNEQFF
CDR3 DNA: TGTGCCAGCAGTTACAGGCCAGGCGCCTACAATGAGCAGTTCTTC

clone size: NA
D gene: NA
CDR3 length: 13
V gene: TRBV5-8
J gene: TRBJ1-1
CDR3 protein: CARETDMNTEAFF
CDR3 DNA: TGTGCCAGAGAGACAGACATGAACACTGAAGCTTTCTTT

clone size: few
D gene: TRBD2
CDR3 length: 16
V gene: TRBV7-2
J gene: TRBJ2-2
CDR3 protein: CASRDRGLANTGELFF
CDR3 DNA: TGTGCCAGCAGGGATAGAGGACTAGCGAACACCGGGGAGCTGTTTTTT

clone size: NA
D gene: TRBD1
CDR3 length: 20
V gene: TRBV4-1
J gene: TRBJ2-3
CDR3 protein: CASSQVSPGQGVRDTDTQYF
CDR3 DNA: TGCGCCAGCAGCCAAGTCTCACCGGGACAGGGAGTTCGTGACACAGATACGCAGTATTTT

clone size: NA
D gene: TRBD2
CDR3 length: 16
V gene: TRBV4-1
J gene: TRBJ2-7
CDR3 protein: CASSQEGLAGSYEQYF
CDR3 DNA: TGCGCCAGCAGCCAAGAAGGGCTAGCGGGCTCCTACGAGCAGTACTTC

clone size: NA
D gene: NA
CDR3 length: 15
V gene: TRBV11-2
J gene: TRBJ1-5
CDR3 protein: CASSRATGFNQPQHF
CDR3 DNA: TGTGCCAGCAGCCGCGCTACAGGGTTTAATCAGCCCCAGCATTTT

clone size: NA
D gene: TRBD2
CDR3 length: 17
V gene: TRBV5-1
J gene: TRBJ2-3
CDR3 protein: CASSLGTSGGSTDTQYF
CDR3 DNA: TGCGCCAGCAGCTTGGGGACTAGCGGAGGGAGCACAGATACGCAGTATTTT

clone size: few
D gene: NA
CDR3 length: 13
V gene: TRBV27
J gene: TRBJ2-3
CDR3 protein: CASSPSRLGTQYF
CDR3 DNA: TGTGCCAGCAGTCCCTCCCGTTTGGGTACGCAGTATTTT

clone size: few
D gene: NA
CDR3 length: 14
V gene: TRBV24-1
J gene: TRBJ2-3
CDR3 protein: CATSDSRVRDTQYF
CDR3 DNA: TGTGCCACCAGTGATTCAAGGGTGAGAGATACGCAGTATTTT

clone size: NA
D gene: NA
CDR3 length: 16
V gene: TRBV4-1
J gene: TRBJ2-2
CDR3 protein: CASSQVLGRDTGELFF
CDR3 DNA: TGCGCCAGCAGCCAAGTTTTGGGGCGAGACACCGGGGAGCTGTTTTTT

clone size: few
D gene: NA
CDR3 length: 15
V gene: TRBV4-1
J gene: TRBJ1-1
CDR3 protein: CASSLVARLNTEAFF
CDR3 DNA: TGCGCCAGCAGCCTTGTGGCCAGGTTGAACACTGAAGCTTTCTTT

clone size: many
D gene: NA
CDR3 length: 14
V gene: TRBV4-2
J gene: TRBJ2-5
CDR3 protein: CASSQEGYQETQYF
CDR3 DNA: TGTGCCAGCAGCCAAGAGGGTTATCAAGAGACCCAGTACTTC

clone size: few
D gene: NA
CDR3 length: 14
V gene: TRBV20-1
J gene: TRBJ2-5
CDR3 protein: CSAGEVIGQETQYF
CDR3 DNA: TGCAGTGCGGGGGAGGTGATCGGGCAAGAGACCCAGTACTTC

clone size: NA
D gene: TRBD2
CDR3 length: 15
V gene: TRBV3-1
J gene: TRBJ2-1
CDR3 protein: CASSQDQSRGRGGFF
CDR3 DNA: TGTGCCAGCAGCCAAGATCAGAGTAGGGGCCGCGGGGGGTTCTTC

clone size: many
D gene: TRBD2
CDR3 length: 15
V gene: TRBV7-8
J gene: TRBJ2-7
CDR3 protein: CASSLTSGSSYEQYF
CDR3 DNA: TGTGCCAGCAGCTTAACTAGCGGGAGCTCCTACGAGCAGTACTTC

clone size: many
D gene: NA
CDR3 length: 15
V gene: TRBV15
J gene: TRBJ2-3
CDR3 protein: CATSRVRLSTDTQYF
CDR3 DNA: TGTGCCACCAGCAGAGTCAGGCTTAGCACAGATACGCAGTATTTT

clone size: few
D gene: TRBD1
CDR3 length: 15
V gene: TRBV5-1
J gene: TRBJ1-1
CDR3 protein: CASSFQGAMNTEAFF
CDR3 DNA: TGCGCCAGCAGCTTTCAGGGGGCGATGAACACTGAAGCTTTCTTT

clone size: NA
D gene: NA
CDR3 length: 17
V gene: TRBV9
J gene: TRBJ1-6
CDR3 protein: CASSVSGGGGRNSPLHF
CDR3 DNA: TGTGCCAGCAGCGTTAGTGGAGGAGGTGGTAGGAATTCACCCCTCCACTTT

clone size: NA
D gene: NA
CDR3 length: 12
V gene: TRBV29-1
J gene: TRBJ1-1
CDR3 protein: CSVEDGGGSAFF
CDR3 DNA: TGCAGCGTTGAAGATGGGGGGGGATCGGCTTTCTTT

clone size: NA
D gene: NA
CDR3 length: 15
V gene: TRBV5-1
J gene: TRBJ2-2
CDR3 protein: CASSFGQINTGELFF
CDR3 DNA: TGCGCCAGCAGCTTCGGACAGATAAACACCGGGGAGCTGTTTTTT

clone size: few
D gene: NA
CDR3 length: 18
V gene: TRBV25-1
J gene: TRBJ1-1
CDR3 protein: CASSESSGGIIGFTEAFF
CDR3 DNA: TGTGCCAGCAGTGAGTCCTCGGGGGGGATCATCGGGTTCACTGAAGCTTTCTTT

clone size: few
D gene: NA
CDR3 length: 15
V gene: TRBV2
J gene: TRBJ2-5
CDR3 protein: CASYGYREVRETQYF
CDR3 DNA: TGTGCCAGCTATGGGTACAGGGAAGTTCGAGAGACCCAGTACTTC

clone size: NA
D gene: NA
CDR3 length: 16
V gene: TRBV3-1
J gene: TRBJ1-5
CDR3 protein: CASSQAAGDSNQPQHF
CDR3 DNA: TGTGCCAGCAGCCAAGCGGCGGGGGACTCTAATCAGCCCCAGCATTTT

clone size: few
D gene: NA
CDR3 length: 13
V gene: TRBV29-1
J gene: TRBJ2-3
CDR3 protein: CSVDFQDTDTQYF
CDR3 DNA: TGCAGCGTTGATTTTCAGGACACAGATACGCAGTATTTT

clone size: NA
D gene: NA
CDR3 length: 16
V gene: TRBV24-1
J gene: TRBJ1-2
CDR3 protein: CATSDSDREEIYGYTF
CDR3 DNA: TGTGCCACCAGTGATTCGGACAGAGAGGAGATCTATGGCTACACCTTC

clone size: few
D gene: NA
CDR3 length: 16
V gene: TRBV20-1
J gene: TRBJ1-6
CDR3 protein: CSARPRQEPINSPLHF
CDR3 DNA: TGCAGTGCTAGACCCAGACAGGAACCGATCAATTCACCCCTCCACTTT

clone size: NA
D gene: NA
CDR3 length: 12
V gene: TRBV10-3
J gene: TRBJ2-7
CDR3 protein: CAISEFTYEQYF
CDR3 DNA: TGTGCCATCAGTGAGTTCACCTACGAGCAGTACTTC

clone size: NA
D gene: NA
CDR3 length: 16
V gene: TRBV5-6
J gene: TRBJ2-1
CDR3 protein: CASSLFSIRAWNEQFF
CDR3 DNA: TGTGCCAGCAGCTTGTTTTCCATTCGGGCGTGGAATGAGCAGTTCTTC

clone size: NA
D gene: NA
CDR3 length: 14
V gene: TRBV7-2
J gene: TRBJ2-3
CDR3 protein: CASSFWTGTDTQYF
CDR3 DNA: TGTGCCAGCAGCTTCTGGACAGGCACAGATACGCAGTATTTT

clone size: many
D gene: NA
CDR3 length: 12
V gene: TRBV6-5
J gene: TRBJ2-2
CDR3 protein: CASRRNTGELFF
CDR3 DNA: TGTGCCAGCAGGAGAAACACCGGGGAGCTGTTTTTT

clone size: few
D gene: NA
CDR3 length: 11
V gene: TRBV10-3
J gene: TRBJ2-7
CDR3 protein: CAISDLYEQYF
CDR3 DNA: TGTGCCATCAGTGATCTCTACGAGCAGTACTTC

clone size: few
D gene: TRBD2
CDR3 length: 15
V gene: TRBV6-5
J gene: TRBJ2-5
CDR3 protein: CASSPLLAGSETQYF
CDR3 DNA: TGTGCCAGCAGTCCATTACTAGCGGGATCTGAGACCCAGTACTTC

clone size: few
D gene: TRBD1
CDR3 length: 19
V gene: TRBV23-1
J gene: TRBJ2-1
CDR3 protein: CASSQSEGNAGGPYNEQFF
CDR3 DNA: TGCGCCAGCAGTCAATCGGAGGGGAATGCAGGGGGCCCCTACAATGAGCAGTTCTTC